These 17 T cell receptor beta chains share one sample of origin, sequenced in a study of T cells in Graves' hyperthyroidism and ophthalmopathy. The investigators amplified TCR beta CDR3 regions from RNA transcripts. HTBI primers drove first-round RT-PCR of the TCR CDR3. TCRdb reprocessed the multiplex PCR reads with MiXCR, giving one entry per CDR3 protein. The sample has 300,000 to 450,000 distinct CDR3 sequences; 13% are singletons. The source material was blood. These receptors all come from a woman aged 18-29 years with Graves' hyperthyroidism.

A note on this clonotype: A read error may be the cause here, since a much bigger clone is one base away. The chain uses TRBV4-3 and TRBJ1-2; no clear D gene. The CDR3 sequence is 15 residues long. The V gene's germline CDR1 is LGHNA and CDR2 YSLEER. Trimming took off 1 base at V and 0 bases at J, with 9 bases between the two ends. The DNA of the CDR3 is TGCGCCAGCAGCCAAGTGGTCAGCACTAACTATGGCTACACCTTC. This codes for CASSQVVSTNYGYTF.

This clonotype was counted only a few times. The chain couples TRBV5-6 to TRBJ1-2, with 7 bases aligning to TRBD1. Germline CDR1 and CDR2: SGHDT and YYEEEE. Trimming cost V 6 bases and J 8 bases; bases outside gene matches: 16. The CDR3 spans 15 residues. The CDR3 region has the DNA TGTGCCAGCATCCAACAGGGGCCACCACGGATGGGCTACACCTTC. Its translation: CASIQQGPPRMGYTF.

The chain couples TRBV27 to TRBJ1-6, with 7 bases identical to TRBD1. The CDR3 totals 14 residues. The ends lost 6 bases at V and 8 bases at J; junction bases unmatched: 7. Germline V gene sequence: CDR1 MNHEY, CDR2 SMNVEV (reference sequence). The CDR3 region is CASSYRQGDSPLHF. The CDR3 nucleotides read TGTGCCAGCAGCTATCGACAGGGAGATTCACCCCTCCACTTT.

In its sample, this clonotype was seen many times. The chain combines TRBV5-4 with TRBJ2-1; TRBD1 or TRBD2 may be the D gene (6 bases each). V was pared by 4 bases and J by 0 bases, with 14 bases between. Germline V gives CDR1 SGHNT, CDR2 YYREEE (reference sequence). CDR3 length: 16 amino acids. CDR3 sequence (DNA): TGTGCCAGCAGCCCTCCCGAGGGGGGCTCCTACAATGAGCAGTTCTTC. It is translated as CASSPPEGGSYNEQFF. Based on the CDR3 plus reference TRBV5-4 and TRBJ2-1, the full variable domain is ETGVTQSPTHLIKTRGQQVTLRCSSQSGHNTVSWYQQALGQGPQFIFQYYREEENGRGNFPPRFSGLQFPNYSSELNVNALELDDSALYLCASSPPEGGSYNEQFFGPGTRLTVL.

This clonotype was detected a few times. The rearrangement links TRBV12-3 or TRBV12-4 to TRBJ1-1; the D is unclear. Trimming removed 0 bases from V and 7 bases from J, with 6 bases in between. The CDR3 runs to 12 residues. The CDR3 loop is CASSLATGEAFF. As DNA, the CDR3 is TGTGCCAGCAGTTTAGCAACGGGTGAAGCTTTCTTT.

This clonotype was observed at least ten times. The DNA of the CDR3 is TGCAGTGCACTAGCGGGGGGTCCAACCTACGAGCAGTACTTC. It codes for CSALAGGPTYEQYF. The chain carries TRBV20-1 and TRBJ2-7, with 12 bases matching TRBD2. With 6 bases clipped from V and 2 bases from J, the junction kept 5 bases outside the gene matches. This CDR3 region has 14 residues. Looked up from germline, CDR1 is DFQATT and CDR2 is SNEGSKA (reference sequence).

In its sample, this clonotype was seen many times. The chain is built from TRBV28 and TRBJ2-1, with no clear D. This CDR3 is built from 16 residues. Per the germline V gene, CDR1 is MDHEN and CDR2 is SYDVKM. The V end lost 4 bases, the J end lost 0 bases, and 13 bases lay between the germline ends. This chain's CDR3 is CASSSTPGRSYNEQFF. The CDR3 bases are TGTGCCAGCAGTTCTACCCCAGGACGCTCCTACAATGAGCAGTTCTTC.

This clonotype was counted ten times or more. V and J are TRBV28 and TRBJ1-1; 7 positions match TRBD1. Germline V gene lookup returns CDR1 MDHEN and CDR2 SYDVKM. The CDR3 length is 13 residues. J was trimmed by 1 base and V by 10 bases; bases with no gene match: 6. The CDR3, as DNA: TGTGCCACCGAGGGGACAGCGAACACTGAAGCTTTCTTT. Translating it yields CATEGTANTEAFF.

A few counts support this clonotype. This chain uses TRBV7-2 with TRBJ2-1, with TRBD2 matching 11 bases. Germline assignment: CDR1 SGHTA and CDR2 FQGNSA. V was clipped by 6 bases and J by 0 bases; unmatched bases: 4. This CDR3 region has 16 residues. CDR3 sequence: CASSQGLAGSYNEQFF. The DNA for the CDR3 is TGTGCCAGCAGTCAAGGACTAGCGGGCTCCTACAATGAGCAGTTCTTC.

This clonotype was counted a few times. The V and J genes are TRBV6-1 and TRBJ2-7, with 12 positions matching TRBD1. Looked up from germline, CDR1 is MNHNS and CDR2 is SASEGT. This CDR3 is built from 15 residues. The V and J ends lost 6 bases and 3 bases, in that order; junction bases with no gene match: 6. CDR3 residues: CASRSGTGGFYEQYF. The CDR3 DNA follows: TGTGCCAGCAGATCCGGGACAGGGGGCTTCTACGAGCAGTACTTC.

This clonotype was observed many times. The chain uses TRBV7-9 and TRBJ2-1; the match to TRBD2 covers 12 bases. CDR1 is SEHNR, CDR2 FQNEAQ, per germline (reference sequence). V dropped 6 bases and J dropped 6; count of bases not matched to a gene: 3. The CDR3 length is 14 residues. Here the CDR3 DNA reads TGTGCCAGCAGTGCTAGCGGGGGGGCCAATGAGCAGTTCTTC. Its protein is CASSASGGANEQFF.

This clonotype was seen many times. The chain has TRBV29-1 and TRBJ2-3; the D gene could be TRBD1 or TRBD2 (6 bases each). Per germline, CDR1 SQVTM and CDR2 ANQGSEA. Between the trimmed V and J ends, which lost 7 bases and 5 bases, there was a span of 13 bases. The CDR3 runs 12 residues. The CDR3 DNA is TGCAGCGAGAAAGGAGGGGGAGATACGCAGTATTTT. As protein: CSEKGGGDTQYF.

This clonotype has more than one count but fewer than ten. The V gene is TRBV28, the J gene TRBJ2-5; 8 bases are a match to TRBD2. Germline CDR1 is MDHEN and CDR2 is SYDVKM. The CDR3 is 14 amino acids. Trimming removed 4 bases from V and 4 bases from J; junction bases left unmatched: 5. The CDR3 bases are TGTGCCAGCAGTTGGGGGGCGGGGGGAGAGACCCAGTACTTC. Protein sequence: CASSWGAGGETQYF.

This clonotype came up a few times. The rearrangement links TRBV4-1 to TRBJ2-2; D perhaps matches TRBD2 (5 bases). V was cut by 1 base and J by 8 bases, with 14 bases left in between. The germline V gene encodes CDR1 MGHRA and CDR2 YSYEKL. The CDR3 loop spans 15 amino acids. The CDR3 DNA sequence: TGCGCCAGCAGCCAAGTCACGGGGATTTGGGGGGAGCTGTTTTTT. Protein sequence: CASSQVTGIWGELFF.

Ten or more counts support this clonotype. The rearrangement links TRBV12-3 or TRBV12-4 to TRBJ2-1, with a possible D match to TRBD2 (6 bases). V gave up 5 bases and J gave up 4 bases, with 18 bases separating them. This CDR3 has 16 amino acids. The CDR3 reads CASSPRAGLDYNEQFF. The CDR3 region has the DNA TGTGCCAGCAGTCCCAGGGCGGGATTGGATTACAATGAGCAGTTCTTC.

This clonotype has a count of ten or more. CDR3 loop: CASSTQDSNYGYTF. CDR3 bases: TGTGCCAGTAGTACACAGGACAGCAACTATGGCTACACCTTC. The chain links TRBV19 to TRBJ1-2; D might be TRBD1 (6 bases). V was pared by 4 bases and J by 2 bases, with 11 bases between. Germline loops: CDR1 LNHDA, CDR2 SQIVND (reference sequence). The CDR3 totals 14 residues.

This clonotype was picked up a small number of times. The CDR3 here is CASSRRGSGANVLTF. The CDR3 bases are TGTGCCAGCTCACGACGGGGGTCCGGGGCCAACGTCCTGACTTTC. The chain links TRBV3-1 to TRBJ2-6; the D gene is possibly TRBD2 (6 bases). V lost 8 bases, J lost 4 bases, and 15 bases lay in between. This CDR3 spans 15 amino acids. CDR1 and CDR2 from the germline V gene are LGHDT and YNNKEL (reference sequence).